Given below is one T cell receptor (beta chain) in context. Its antigen specificity is not known. Base qualities are not provided; no much larger clone lies one nucleotide away. From its cysteine to its phenylalanine, the CDR3 spans 14 amino acids. Of all the DNA, just the CDR3 is kept, 42 bases in frame from base 1. V lost 7 bases and J lost 4 bases; the stretch between them is 19 bases long. CDR1 and CDR2 are read off the germline V gene (reference sequence) as DFQATT and SNEGSKA. This record comes from a study of blood T cells in healthy people across ages (dated by TCRdb to between 2014 and 2017). With regard to the full study: Template switching captured roughly one uniquely barcoded TCR beta cDNA molecule per two T cells in model experiments. The donors were divided into four age groups: young (average around 15 years), middle-aged (about 39), aged (roughly 60) and long-lived (around 80). Donors of different ages were randomly distributed across sequencing lanes to avoid experimental bias. Using the same blood draw, the study looked at two additional independent replicas of 1 million unique cDNA reads for two donors, one aged 18 to 30 and the other aged 80 or older. The study measured age-related changes in TCR beta repertoire diversity using deep sequencing normalized with unique cDNA molecular identifiers.

The donors were around 39 Caucasian individuals from Russia, aged about 6 to 100 years, who were systemically healthy. Approximately 10 milliliters of peripheral blood were collected from each donor into EDTA-treated Vacutainer tubes. Ficoll-Paque density-gradient centrifugation was used to isolate PBMCs, with at least 6.5 million per sample. Trizol reagent was used to extract total RNA from the PBMCs, yielding at least 5.5 micrograms per sample. The percentages of naive CD45RAhigh/CD27high T cells were determined by flow cytometry on a PBMC aliquot from every donor. General findings and caveats noted by the study authors: Compared with the aged group, more naive CD4+ T cells, fewer expanded clones and increased TCR diversity were shown by the long-lived group, suggesting age selection. Conclusive comparison of naive and antigen-experienced compartments was prevented by the profiling of bulk unsorted PBMCs. As age increased, observed TCR beta diversity per million T cells dropped in a roughly linear way, and a significant reduction was already evident by age 40. Observed TCR beta diversity correlated strongly with the percentage of naive T cells measured by flow cytometry. The CMV infection status of donors was not known, potentially confounding age-related changes in expanded clonotypes. Total diversity estimates from one million sequenced T cells were considered lower bounds and underestimates.

The library was prepared using 5' RACE. The listed sequencing device is Illumina HiSeq 2500. A second PCR of 7 to 11 cycles was run with a J-beta primer mix and a sample-barcoded 5' primer. A template-switch 5' adaptor carrying 12 random nucleotides introduced a unique molecular identifier onto each TCR beta cDNA molecule. Each sample yielded at least 2.5 million CDR3-containing paired-end reads. First-strand cDNA synthesis was performed from all RNA using the Mint cDNA synthesis kit, with priming by a TRBC-specific oligonucleotide. Following uracil-DNA glycosylase treatment, a first 18-cycle PCR with universal primers M1SS and BC2_uni_R was performed on all cDNA. The original methods were these. Normalization of each sample was performed by random selection of 1 million high-quality reads, each carrying a distinct molecular identifier. Instead of being binned into consensus sequences, reads that shared molecular identifiers were thrown out. CDR3 identification, clonotype clustering and error correction used MiTCR with a Q25 quality threshold and the strictest error-elimination algorithm. A nonparametric unseen species model using Euler transformation provided a lower-bound estimate of total TCR beta diversity. Using fastp at Q25 and MiXCR, TCRdb reprocessed the public reads and kept productive beta chains. Rows matching on CDR3 protein sequence are summarized as one entry with the most common DNA and genes. The V and J calls reflect TCRdb's pipeline rather than the authors' work. This sample comprises hundreds of thousands of distinct CDR3 sequences, about 40% of them detected only once. The ten largest clones represent roughly 19% of the sample.

The origin of this receptor is an older woman in good health. This chain is built from TRBV20-1 and TRBJ1-1; the D gene assignment is ambiguous. Sequenced material: blood. The CDR3 reads CSVKRMDSGTEAFF. At the DNA level, the sequence is TGCAGTGTCAAGAGGATGGATTCTGGCACTGAAGCTTTCTTT.